This TCR beta chain was found in a study of T cell responses to AZD1222 COVID-19 vaccine (dated by TCRdb to the early 2020s). As for the study more broadly: TCR sequencing was performed for roughly 250 trial participants, of whom about 200 were given two doses of AZD1222 and approximately 25 were given two doses of MenACWY control vaccine. Trial participants were enrolled by age into subgroups of 18-55, 56-69 and 70-plus years, and 148, 28 and 57 TCR-sequenced participants, respectively, were included in these subgroups. Overall study results and their limits: Participants were mostly white British, with more females than males. The authors suggested clonal diversity may have been underestimated. Vaccine-associated CD4 TCRs spanned the whole spike protein, with dominant responses in regions 160-218 and 743-854. After two AZD1222 doses, spike-specific TCR breadth and depth were significantly higher than at day 0 and than in MenACWY recipients. Only 5 to 7 AZD1222 recipients were SARS-CoV-2 seropositive at baseline, limiting conclusions about previously exposed vaccinees. In the small 56-69-year group, the increase in depth fell short of significance, most likely because of low power. Because no day 14 peak-response samples were available, the repertoires could be characterized only after the peak T cell response. Epitopes outside the regions mutated in the B.1.351 and B.1.1.7 variants were reportedly recognized by nearly half of the unique spike-specific TCRs.

What this sample's time point label stands for: baseline before first vaccination. The sample's treatment or condition, from its label and the paper: meningococcal conjugate vaccine given as trial control. Samples from vaccinated people were obtained from the UK trials COV001 and COV002, which included a single-blind randomized controlled phase 2/3 trial of AZD1222 (ChAdOx1 nCoV-19) in healthy adults. For TCRbeta chain sequencing, PBMC samples from trial participants were taken at day 0 and at day 28 after the second dose. The CDR3 regions of human TCRbeta chains were subjected to immunosequencing. In the original analysis: Repertoire TCRs were matched against a reference library of SARS-CoV-2-specific TCRs generated with the MIRA antigen-specificity platform. Breadth was defined as the fraction of unique TCRs that were SARS-CoV-2-associated, and depth was defined as the fraction of total T cells that were SARS-CoV-2-associated. Using the MIRA data, each spike-specific TCR was mapped to the spike region that the TCR reacts to and placed in a CD4 or CD8 class. Log10-transformed breadth and depth values were compared by one-way ANOVA with Sidak's multiple comparisons tests. As stored in TCRdb, this immuneACCESS dataset retains in-frame rearrangements with V and J assigned. A fraction of the clones does not appear; measured against another copy, unresolved V genes explain less than half of the discrepancy, and the remainder lacks a known reason. The V and J calls and the clone size are those of that table, but D and trimming were determined from the DNA. The sample contains about 150,000 clones, around 85% of them found a single time. The biggest ten clones account for approximately 5.1% of the sample.

With regard to this clone: It lacks a known antigen. Base qualities are not recorded, but no much larger clone differs from it by a single base.

The CDR3 covers 14 residues, taking in both the cysteine and the phenylalanine. The retained sequence is limited to the CDR3, 42 bases, with the frame set at the first base. Looking up the germline V gene yields CDR1 SGHAT and CDR2 FQNNGV. After removal of 4 bases from V and 6 bases from J, the junction retains 7 bases not matched to a gene. This chain joins TRBV11-2 to TRBJ1-1; TRBD1 matches 8 bases in the middle. The sample in question was peripheral blood, obtained on day 0 of MenACWY control vaccination. The origin of this receptor is an adult in good health. The DNA sequence reads TGTGCCAGCAGCTGGCAACGGACAGGGTCTGAAGCTTTCTTT. It translates as CASSWQRTGSEAFF.